This passage covers 22 T cell receptor beta chains from one sample sequenced in a study of T cell responses to AZD1222 COVID-19 vaccine. The data were produced by immunoSEQ multiplex PCR, yet TCRdb's version contains in-frame clones alone and is incomplete. The top ten hold 6% to 8% of the sample, which has approximately 170,000 clones, 80% to 90% seen once. The sample was peripheral blood, taken on day 0 of AZD1222 vaccination. Receptor source: an adult in good health.

This chain joins TRBV7-9 and TRBJ2-7, with 7 bases aligning to TRBD1. Trimming at V came to 3 bases and at J to 3 bases, leaving 2 bases not matched to a gene. Per the germline V gene, CDR1 is SEHNR and CDR2 is FQNEAQ (reference sequence). The CDR3 covers 13 residues. CDR3 region: CASSFYRGYEQYF. The CDR3 DNA reads as TGTGCCAGCAGCTTTTACAGGGGCTACGAGCAGTACTTC.

The chain has TRBV3-1 (or the pseudogene TRBV3-2) and TRBJ1-1; no definite D call. Deletions cut 7 bases from V and 2 bases from J, with 11 bases between. This CDR3 comprises 13 residues. Germline values: CDR1 LGHDT, CDR2 YNNKEL (reference sequence). The CDR3 reads CASTSGVNTEAFF. The DNA of the CDR3 is TGTGCCAGCACCAGCGGGGTTAACACTGAAGCTTTCTTT.

This clone was found a few times. The chain uses TRBV5-1 and TRBJ2-3, with 7 bases fitting TRBD1. With V trimmed by 10 bases and J by 4 bases, 9 bases remained unmatched. The V gene's germline CDR1 is SGHRS and CDR2 YFSETQ. The CDR3 runs to 13 residues. The CDR3 sequence: CASGTERPDTQYF. The CDR3 DNA sequence: TGCGCCTCCGGGACAGAGAGACCAGATACGCAGTATTTT.

The V gene is TRBV28, the J gene TRBJ1-5, with D unclear. The germline CDR1 and CDR2 sequences are MDHEN and SYDVKM. Trimming removed 1 base at V and 0 bases at J, with 10 bases between. CDR3 length: 16 amino acids. CDR3 bases: TGTGCCAGCAGTTTATATGAGGCTTCTAGCAATCAGCCCCAGCATTTT. This translates into CASSLYEASSNQPQHF.

The rearrangement uses TRBV4-3 and TRBJ2-2; 7 nucleotides match TRBD1. The CDR3 length is 15 residues. In germline, CDR1 is LGHNA, CDR2 YSLEER. After removal of 4 bases from V and 0 bases from J, the junction contained 2 bases not matched to a gene. This CDR3 reads CASSLGTANTGELFF. The CDR3 coding sequence is TGCGCCAGCAGCCTAGGGACAGCGAACACCGGGGAGCTGTTTTTT.

The chain recombines TRBV5-8 with TRBJ2-7, with a possible D match to TRBD2 (5 bases). The CDR3 is made up of 17 amino acids. Germline CDR1 and CDR2: SGHTS and YDEGEE. V was trimmed by 1 base and J by 4 bases, leaving 21 bases between them. CDR3 DNA sequence: TGTGCCAGCAGCTTGCAAGTCGGGAAAAATCGGGGTTACGAGCAGTACTTC. Translation gives CASSLQVGKNRGYEQYF. The complete variable domain, with remaining parts taken from reference TRBV5-8 and TRBJ2-7, reads EAGVTQSPTHLIKTRGQQATLRCSPISGHTSVYWYQQALGLGLQFLLWYDEGEERNRGNFPPRFSGRQFPNYSSELNVNALELEDSALYLCASSLQVGKNRGYEQYFGPGTRLTVT.

This chain connects TRBV27 to TRBJ2-5; no definite D call. CDR3 length equals 13 residues. From germline, CDR1 is MNHEY and CDR2 SMNVEV (reference sequence). V shed 6 bases and J shed 2 bases, with 10 bases lying between them. The CDR3 loop is CASRSVWQETQYF. CDR3 DNA: TGTGCCAGCAGGTCCGTTTGGCAAGAGACCCAGTACTTC.

This chain links TRBV4-1 with TRBJ1-2; 7 positions agree with TRBD1. The CDR3 has 13 amino acids. Germline V CDR1 and CDR2: MGHRA, YSYEKL. Unmatched junction bases numbered 7, after V lost 6 bases and J lost 6 bases. This CDR3 reads CASRRQGEDGYTF. The DNA for the CDR3 is TGCGCCAGCAGGAGACAGGGTGAAGATGGCTACACCTTC.

This clone was picked up one time. For the CDR3, the DNA is TGTGCCAGCAGCTTGTCCACCGGGGAGCTGTTTTTT. Amino acids: CASSLSTGELFF. The chain couples TRBV5-5 to TRBJ2-2, with D unclear. Deletions cut 1 base from V and 4 bases from J, with 2 bases between. The CDR3 runs to 12 residues. CDR1 and CDR2 from the germline V gene are SGHKS and YYEKEE (reference sequence).

The rearrangement uses TRBV4-1 and TRBJ1-2; perhaps TRBD1 as D (5 bases). CDR1 is MGHRA, CDR2 YSYEKL, per germline. This CDR3 is 14 amino acids long. Trimming left V 1 base short and J 7 bases short, with 13 bases between. The CDR3 reads CASSQVQGEGGYTF. The CDR3 region has the DNA TGCGCCAGCAGCCAAGTGCAGGGCGAGGGTGGCTACACCTTC.

This rearrangement joins TRBV7-3 to TRBJ2-3, with 12 bases matching TRBD2. CDR3 length equals 17 residues. The ends lost 5 bases at V and 5 bases at J; junction bases unmatched: 11. Germline V lookup: CDR1 SGHTA, CDR2 FQGTGA. The CDR3 DNA is TGTGCCAGCAGCCCCACCATTGCTAGCGGGGGGGTAGATACGCAGTATTTT. Its translation: CASSPTIASGGVDTQYF.

The gene calls are TRBV10-1 and TRBJ2-2; 9 bases line up with TRBD2. J gave up 7 bases and V 4 bases, and 22 bases lay outside the gene matches. This CDR3 comprises 20 residues. Germline values: CDR1 WNHNN, CDR2 SYGVQD (reference sequence). In nucleotides, the CDR3 is TGCGCCAGCAGTGGCTCACACAGCGGGGGGCCCCCCTTTTGGCACGGGGAGCTGTTTTTT. Translating gives CASSGSHSGGPPFWHGELFF.

The chain uses TRBV12-5 and TRBJ2-2; D is unresolved. The CDR3 contains 12 residues. CDR1 and CDR2 from the germline V gene are LGHNT and FRNRAP. The V gene lost 7 bases and the J gene lost 1 base, with 4 bases spanning the gap. CDR3 amino acids: CASAVNTGELFF. The DNA for the CDR3 is TGTGCTAGTGCTGTGAACACCGGGGAGCTGTTTTTT.

The CDR3 coding sequence is TGTGCCAGCAGATACAGGGGGCCCTACGAGCAGTACTTC. Translating gives CASRYRGPYEQYF. V gene TRBV6-2 or TRBV6-3 combines with J gene TRBJ2-7, with 9 bases matching TRBD1. Germline lookup yields CDR1 MNHEY and CDR2 SVGEGT. Germline trimming cut 6 bases from V and 2 bases from J; bases unmatched to any gene: 2. This CDR3 has 13 amino acids.

This chain connects TRBV7-9 to TRBJ2-3; the D is unclear. The V gene lost 6 bases and the J gene lost 0 bases, with 16 bases spanning the gap. Germline CDR1 SEHNR, CDR2 FQNEAQ (reference sequence). The CDR3 covers 16 residues. CDR3 DNA: TGTGCCAGCAGAATAGGGTACCAGTCTAGCACAGATACGCAGTATTTT. This encodes CASRIGYQSSTDTQYF.

The V gene is TRBV6-4, the J gene TRBJ2-2; 10 nucleotides agree with TRBD1. Germline V gene data show CDR1 as MRHNA and CDR2 as SNTAGT. The ends lost 3 bases at V and 1 base at J; junction bases unmatched: 5. This CDR3 spans 17 amino acids. Here the CDR3 reads CASSEWGQGKNTGELFF. The CDR3 nucleotides are TGTGCCAGCAGTGAATGGGGACAGGGGAAGAACACCGGGGAGCTGTTTTTT.

V gene TRBV19 combines with J gene TRBJ1-4; no firm D call. V lost 7 bases and J 0 bases, leaving 9 bases between the germline ends. The CDR3 consists of 14 residues. Germline V lookup: CDR1 LNHDA, CDR2 SQIVND (reference sequence). CDR3 DNA sequence: TGTGCCAGTACGTCCGGGACAACTAATGAAAAACTGTTTTTT. Protein sequence: CASTSGTTNEKLFF.

This chain joins TRBV3-1 (or the pseudogene TRBV3-2) and TRBJ1-1; D perhaps matches TRBD1 (6 bases). Germline CDR1 reads LGHDT; CDR2 reads YNNKEL (reference sequence). V was clipped by 2 bases and J by 5 bases, with 12 bases between them. The CDR3 extends over 14 amino acids. CDR3: CASSQTGFVTEAFF. The DNA for the CDR3 is TGTGCCAGCAGCCAAACAGGGTTTGTGACTGAAGCTTTCTTT.

The J gene is TRBJ2-7, the V gene TRBV23-1, with a weak D call TRBD1 (5 bases). TRBV23-1 is sorted into the ORF group, with uncertain function. V was cut by 8 bases and J by 0 bases, with 11 bases left in between. This CDR3 comprises 13 residues. As DNA, the CDR3 is TGCGCCAGCGATCAGGACATCTCCTACGAGCAGTACTTC. Translated, it gives CASDQDISYEQYF.

V gene TRBV21-1 combines with J gene TRBJ2-7; the tabulated D call, TRBD1, remains unverified against the DNA. TRBV21-1 is a documented pseudogene. This CDR3 region has 17 residues. The CDR3 loop reads CASSKGSRDRSSYEQYV. The CDR3 bases are TGTGCCAGCAGCAAAGGGAGCCGGGACAGAAGCTCCTACGAGCAGTACGTC.

This chain connects TRBV5-4 to TRBJ1-3; no clear D. Germline CDR1 and CDR2: SGHNT and YYREEE (reference sequence). Trimming cost V 1 base and J 3 bases, with 5 bases left between them. This CDR3 has 13 amino acids. CDR3 region: CASSLIFGNTIYF. CDR3 sequence (DNA): TGTGCCAGCAGCTTGATCTTTGGAAACACCATATATTTT.

The chain joins TRBV19 to TRBJ1-1; D is perhaps TRBD1 (5 bases). The CDR3 length is 14 residues. The germline V and J ends were trimmed by 4 bases and 5 bases, with 14 bases remaining between them. The germline gives CDR1 LNHDA, CDR2 SQIVND (reference sequence). The CDR3 sequence is CASSSLTGRTEAFF. As DNA, the CDR3 is TGTGCCAGTAGTAGCTTAACGGGACGAACTGAAGCTTTCTTT.